These 24 T cell receptor beta chains share one sample of origin, sequenced in a study of blood T cell repertoires in COVID-19 (dated by TCRdb to about 2020). The method was the immunoSEQ multiplex PCR assay. What TCRdb holds here is the immuneACCESS table cut down to in-frame rearrangements. Part of the clones is not present; checked against another copy, under half of the missing clones reflect an unresolved V gene, and the others are unexplained. For this sample there are 150,000 or so clones; around 80% appear just once. Together, the top ten hold approximately 18% of the sample. Sequencing input: peripheral blood. These receptors originate from a woman of 80 years or more with acute or convalescent COVID-19.

The chain employs TRBV25-1 and TRBJ1-4; 10 bases align to TRBD1. The germline CDR1 and CDR2 sequences are MGHDK and SYGVNS. The V and J ends lost 4 bases and 5 bases, in that order; junction bases with no gene match: 4. The CDR3 extends over 15 amino acids. CDR3 protein: CASSGWTGGNEKLFF. The DNA of the CDR3 is TGTGCCAGCAGTGGATGGACAGGGGGGAATGAAAAACTGTTTTTT. The full variable domain, its missing parts supplied by reference TRBV25-1 and TRBJ1-4, is EADIYQTPRYLVIGTGKKITLECSQTMGHDKMYWYQQDPGMELHLIHYSYGVNSTEKGDLSSESTVSRIRTEHFPLTLESARPSHTSQYLCASSGWTGGNEKLFFGSGTQLSVL.

The gene calls are TRBV28 and TRBJ2-7, with 10 bases identical to TRBD1. After removal of 5 bases from V and 3 bases from J, the junction contained 16 bases not matched to a gene. The CDR3 contains 18 residues. CDR1 is MDHEN and CDR2 is SYDVKM in the germline V gene. This CDR3 is CASSPGQGWTSHYYEQYF. The DNA of the CDR3 is TGTGCCAGCAGTCCGGGACAGGGGTGGACTAGCCACTACTACGAGCAGTACTTC.

The gene calls are TRBV10-3 and TRBJ2-1; 14 bases line up with TRBD2. The ends lost 10 bases at V and 4 bases at J; junction bases unmatched: 6. The CDR3 spans 15 residues. The germline CDR1 and CDR2 sequences are ENHRY and SYGVKD. In DNA form, the CDR3 reads TGTGCCACCGGGACTAGCGGGGGATTTTACAATGAGCAGTTCTTC. Translating it yields CATGTSGGFYNEQFF.

The chain is built from TRBV4-3 and TRBJ2-2, with TRBD1 identical over 9 bases. V lost 2 bases to trimming and J lost 7 bases; unmatched junction nucleotides: 5. This CDR3 comprises 15 residues. The V gene's germline CDR1 is LGHNA and CDR2 YSLEER. The CDR3 protein is CASSQLQGAHGELFF. The CDR3 region has the DNA TGCGCCAGCAGCCAATTACAGGGGGCCCACGGGGAGCTGTTTTTT.

The chain links TRBV18 to TRBJ2-5; 13 bases line up with TRBD2. Unmatched junction bases numbered 6, after V lost 4 bases and J lost 7 bases. This CDR3 is built from 15 residues. The germline V gene has CDR1 KGHSH and CDR2 LQKENI. The CDR3 sequence is CASSQGLAGPVTQYF. The CDR3 nucleotides read TGTGCCAGCTCACAGGGACTAGCGGGACCGGTGACCCAGTACTTC.

This chain joins TRBV29-1 and TRBJ2-1, with D possibly being TRBD2 (5 bases). The CDR3 totals 12 residues. V dropped 3 bases and J dropped 8 bases, with 11 bases sitting between them. The germline CDR1 and CDR2 sequences are SQVTM and ANQGSEA. CDR3 coding DNA: TGCAGCGTTGATGGACTTTCGGATGAGCAGTTCTTC. Protein sequence: CSVDGLSDEQFF.

V is TRBV4-1 and J is TRBJ2-5, with 7 bases that match TRBD2. Germline V lookup: CDR1 MGHRA, CDR2 YSYEKL. The CDR3 has 13 residues. With V trimmed by 4 bases and J by 2 bases, 1 base remained unmatched. CDR3 bases: TGCGCCAGCAGCCTACTAGCGCAAGAGACCCAGTACTTC. Translating gives CASSLLAQETQYF.

The gene calls are TRBV29-1 and TRBJ1-1; a weak D match, TRBD1 (6 bases). The CDR3 covers 14 residues. Germline V CDR1 and CDR2: SQVTM, ANQGSEA. The V gene lost 1 base and the J gene lost 5 bases, with 14 bases spanning the gap. The CDR3 spells CSVEVIRTATEAFF. DNA for the CDR3: TGCAGCGTTGAAGTTATCCGGACAGCAACTGAAGCTTTCTTT.

J is TRBJ1-3 and V is TRBV28; D gene unclear. V was clipped by 4 bases and J by 8 bases, with 6 bases between them. This CDR3 comprises 11 residues. Germline CDR1 reads MDHEN; CDR2 reads SYDVKM. The CDR3 region is CASSSIDTIYF. For the CDR3, the DNA is TGTGCCAGCAGTTCGATAGACACCATATATTTT.

The chain carries TRBV7-3 and TRBJ2-7, with TRBD1 identical over 7 bases. The ends lost 8 bases at V and 0 bases at J; junction bases unmatched: 7. The V gene's germline CDR1 is SGHTA and CDR2 FQGTGA. The CDR3 spans 14 residues. The CDR3 protein is CASAPTGYSYEQYF. The CDR3 DNA is TGTGCCAGCGCCCCGACAGGGTACTCCTACGAGCAGTACTTC.

The chain links TRBV5-1 to TRBJ2-1, with 7 nucleotides matching TRBD1. This CDR3 has 20 amino acids. CDR1 SGHRS and CDR2 YFSETQ come from the germline V gene. V lost 0 bases, J lost 5 bases, and 20 bases stayed unmatched. CDR3 sequence: CASSLAGRGSGGAVDNEQFF. In DNA, the CDR3 is TGCGCCAGCAGCTTGGCCGGCAGGGGGAGCGGCGGCGCCGTGGACAATGAGCAGTTCTTC.

On this clone: The sample holds other DNA sequences that translate to the same CDR3. The chain carries TRBV12-3 or TRBV12-4 and TRBJ1-1; a weak D match, TRBD1 (6 bases). This CDR3 is built from 13 residues. With 6 bases removed from V and 1 base from J, the gap between germline ends came to 9 bases. The chain's CDR3 is CASSLGGNTEAFF. The DNA for the CDR3 is TGTGCCAGCAGCCTAGGGGGGAACACTGAAGCTTTCTTT.

The chain joins TRBV28 to TRBJ1-1, with TRBD1 matching over 7 bases. The CDR3 totals 15 residues. The trim removed 4 bases at V and 4 bases at J, leaving 9 bases unmatched. Germline CDR1 is MDHEN and CDR2 is SYDVKM. CDR3 DNA: TGTGCCAGCAGTTCGACAGGGTTGGATCGCACTGAAGCTTTCTTT. Protein: CASSSTGLDRTEAFF.

This chain links TRBV5-6 with TRBJ2-1; 14 positions match TRBD2. This CDR3 contains 16 residues. Germline trimming cut 4 bases from V and 7 bases from J; bases unmatched to any gene: 7. Germline V gene data show CDR1 as SGHDT and CDR2 as YYEEEE. The CDR3 DNA is TGTGCCAGCAGCATCCGGACTAGCGGGAGGTTGAATGAGCAGTTCTTC. Amino acids: CASSIRTSGRLNEQFF.

CDR3 nucleotide sequence: TGTGCCAGTAGTGCCTCCGGGACAGGGGTTTCTAGTGCCTTTTTCTTT. It translates to CASSASGTGVSSAFFF. The chain uses TRBV19 and TRBJ1-1, with TRBD1 identical over 10 bases. Germline trimming cut 5 bases from V and 13 bases from J; bases unmatched to any gene: 19. There are 16 residues in the CDR3. The germline gives CDR1 LNHDA, CDR2 SQIVND (reference sequence).

V gene TRBV27 combines with J gene TRBJ2-5; maybe TRBD1 (5 bases). V gave up 2 bases and J gave up 5 bases, with 12 bases separating them. This CDR3 comprises 14 residues. CDR1 is MNHEY and CDR2 is SMNVEV in the germline V gene (reference sequence). DNA for the CDR3: TGTGCCAGCAGTTTACAGGGTAATTACGAGACCCAGTACTTC. Translating gives CASSLQGNYETQYF.

The chain combines TRBV7-2 with TRBJ2-1; TRBD2 might be the D (6 bases). The CDR3 is 18 amino acids. Germline V gene sequence: CDR1 SGHTA, CDR2 FQGNSA. V shed 3 bases and J shed 4 bases, with 22 bases lying between them. DNA of the CDR3: TGTGCCAGCAGCTTGAGCCCCACCGGGAGCCGTGCATACAATGAGCAGTTCTTC. Amino acids: CASSLSPTGSRAYNEQFF. Combining the CDR3 with reference TRBV7-2 and TRBJ2-1 gives the whole variable domain GAGVSQSPSNKVTEKGKDVELRCDPISGHTALYWYRQSLGQGLEFLIYFQGNSAPDKSGLPSDRFSAERTGGSVSTLTIQRTQQEDSAVYLCASSLSPTGSRAYNEQFFGPGTRLTVL.

CDR3 region: CASRLPQGNTEAFF. For the CDR3, the DNA is TGTGCCAGCAGATTACCACAGGGGAACACTGAAGCTTTCTTT. This chain links TRBV2 with TRBJ1-1, with D perhaps matching TRBD1 (6 bases). The CDR3 is made up of 14 amino acids. CDR1 is SNHLY, CDR2 FYNNEI, per germline. Trimming removed 6 bases from V and 1 base from J, with 12 bases in between.

This clone was seen just once. In nucleotides, the CDR3 is TGCGCCAGCAGCCAAGAAAGAGTAGAGGGCCCTTTCACTGAAGCTTTCTTT. It yields the protein CASSQERVEGPFTEAFF. The chain carries TRBV4-1 and TRBJ1-1, with D unresolved. CDR3 length equals 17 residues. CDR1 and CDR2 from the germline V gene are MGHRA and YSYEKL. V was pared by 0 bases and J by 4 bases, with 18 bases between.

The chain recombines TRBV13 with TRBJ1-4; 9 bases are shared with TRBD1. The CDR3 covers 16 residues. Germline V gene sequence: CDR1 PRHDT, CDR2 FYEKMQ (reference sequence). With V trimmed by 0 bases and J by 11 bases, 10 bases remained unmatched. The CDR3 DNA sequence: TGTGCCAGCAGCTTAGGATTGACAGGGGGGAGTGAGAAACTGTTTTTT. Its protein product is CASSLGLTGGSEKLFF. Complete variable domain (other parts from reference TRBV13 and TRBJ1-4): AAGVIQSPRHLIKEKRETATLKCYPIPRHDTVYWYQQGPGQDPQFLISFYEKMQSDKGSIPDRFSAQQFSDYHSELNMSSLELGDSALYFCASSLGLTGGSEKLFFGSGTQLSVL.

V gene TRBV18 combines with J gene TRBJ2-3; TRBD2 might be the D (5 bases). In germline, CDR1 is KGHSH, CDR2 LQKENI. The CDR3 length is 14 residues. Deletions cut 2 bases from V and 3 bases from J, with 9 bases between. In nucleotides, the CDR3 is TGTGCCAGCTCACCATCCAGCGGAACAGATACGCAGTATTTT. This gives the protein CASSPSSGTDTQYF.

The rearrangement joins TRBV18 to TRBJ1-2; a possible D gene is TRBD1 (5 bases). The CDR3 spans 17 residues. Per germline, CDR1 KGHSH and CDR2 LQKENI. V gave up 0 bases and J gave up 1 base, with 15 bases separating them. The CDR3 region is CASSPPFPGGINYGYTF. For the CDR3, the DNA is TGTGCCAGCTCACCACCGTTTCCCGGGGGGATTAACTATGGCTACACCTTC. The variable domain in full, with the rest retrieved from reference TRBV18 and TRBJ1-2, is NAGVMQNPRHLVRRRGQEARLRCSPMKGHSHVYWYRQLPEEGLKFMVYLQKENIIDESGMPKERFSAEFPKEGPSILRIQQVVRGDSAAYFCASSPPFPGGINYGYTFGSGTRLTVV.

The rearrangement uses TRBV7-6 and TRBJ2-7; 9 bases line up with TRBD1. This CDR3 spans 15 amino acids. V shed 2 bases and J 3 bases; nucleotides not matched to a gene: 5. Germline CDR1 SGHVS, CDR2 FNYEAQ. As DNA, the CDR3 is TGTGCCAGCAGCTTATCAGGGACAGGGCACTACGAGCAGTACTTC. This translates into CASSLSGTGHYEQYF. The entire variable domain, with the rest obtained from reference TRBV7-6 and TRBJ2-7, is as follows: GAGVSQSPRYKVTKRGQDVALRCDPISGHVSLYWYRQALGQGPEFLTYFNYEAQQDKSGLPNDRFSAERPEGSISTLTIQRTEQRDSAMYRCASSLSGTGHYEQYFGPGTRLTVT.

The chain recombines TRBV18 with TRBJ2-7, with 13 bases identical to TRBD2. The trim removed 2 bases at V and 6 bases at J, leaving 4 bases unmatched. The CDR3 loop spans 15 amino acids. Germline assignment: CDR1 KGHSH and CDR2 LQKENI. The CDR3 region is CASSPNGLAGVEQYF. The CDR3 region has the DNA TGTGCCAGCTCACCAAATGGACTAGCGGGAGTCGAGCAGTACTTC.